These 12 T cell receptor beta chains share one sample of origin, sequenced in a study of CD4+ T cells in melanoma. The data were produced by immunoSEQ multiplex PCR, yet TCRdb's version contains in-frame clones alone and is incomplete. The repertoire holds more than 6,000 clones, with around 67% as singletons. Sequencing was performed on cells from a culture (not recorded whether cultured in vitro). The source is a human donor with melanoma.

The chain links TRBV7-2 to TRBJ2-5; 7 bases are a match to TRBD2. The CDR3 spans 15 residues. V shed 3 bases and J 4 bases; nucleotides not matched to a gene: 8. The V gene's germline CDR1 is SGHTA and CDR2 FQGNSA. For the CDR3, the DNA is TGTGCCAGCAGCTTCGGCCAGTGGGGGGGAGAGACCCAGTACTTC. This encodes CASSFGQWGGETQYF.

This chain connects TRBV24-1 to TRBJ2-7, with 9 positions matching TRBD2. Looked up from germline, CDR1 is KGHDR and CDR2 is SFDVKD. This CDR3 comprises 12 residues. The ends lost 5 bases at V and 12 bases at J; junction bases unmatched: 7. Here the CDR3 reads CATSARGLAMYF. CDR3 nucleotides: TGTGCCACCAGTGCCCGAGGACTAGCGATGTACTTC.

This sequence joins TRBV30 and TRBJ1-1; maybe TRBD1 (5 bases). This CDR3 is built from 15 residues. Between the trimmed V and J ends, which lost 5 bases and 6 bases, there was a span of 22 bases. CDR1 is GTSNPN and CDR2 is SVGIG in the germline V gene (reference sequence). CDR3 nucleotides: TGTGCCTGGTGTTATCCCAGGGAACACAAGGCTGAAGCTTTCTTT. Translating it yields CAWCYPREHKAEAFF.

Concerning this clone: A read error may produce the germline difference seen at one junction end. This rearrangement joins TRBV3-1 (or the pseudogene TRBV3-2) to TRBJ1-1, with D perhaps TRBD1 (5 bases). The germline CDR1 and CDR2 sequences are LGHDT and YNNKEL (reference sequence). The CDR3 has 13 residues. The CDR3 region is CASSRRQISEGIF. In DNA, the CDR3 is TGTGCCAGCAGCCGCAGACAGATTTCAGAGGGGATCTTT.

The V gene is TRBV5-1, the J gene TRBJ1-1; D possibly corresponds to TRBD1 (6 bases). Germline V gene sequence: CDR1 SGHRS, CDR2 YFSETQ. Deletions cut 5 bases from V and 1 base from J, with 12 bases between. CDR3 length: 14 amino acids. CDR3 amino acids: CASSWQGTNTEAFF. CDR3 coding DNA: TGCGCCAGCAGTTGGCAGGGGACGAACACTGAAGCTTTCTTT.

In its sample, this clone was seen once. The rearrangement links TRBV7-2 to TRBJ1-6; unclear D gene. Germline V gives CDR1 SGHTA, CDR2 FQGNSA. The ends were cut back, 4 bases at V and 9 bases at J, with 7 bases in the middle. The CDR3 is 12 amino acids. The chain's CDR3 is CASSYHPSPLHF. DNA of the CDR3: TGTGCCAGCAGCTACCATCCTTCACCCCTCCACTTT.

This sequence joins TRBV7-2 and TRBJ2-6, with D possibly matching TRBD1 (6 bases). The germline V gene encodes CDR1 SGHTA and CDR2 FQGNSA. V shed 4 bases and J shed 0 bases, with 7 bases lying between them. The CDR3 has 15 amino acids. Here the CDR3 DNA reads TGTGCCAGCAGCTGGACAGTCTCTGGGGCCAACGTCCTGACTTTC. The encoded protein is CASSWTVSGANVLTF.

The rearrangement uses TRBV11-2 and TRBJ1-6, with 8 bases lining up with TRBD1. Germline loops: CDR1 SGHAT, CDR2 FQNNGV. Trimming removed 1 base from V and 6 bases from J; junction bases left unmatched: 2. The CDR3 loop spans 15 amino acids. Written as DNA, the CDR3 is TGTGCCAGCAGCTTAGGGACAGGGTTTAATTCACCCCTCCACTTT. Translating it yields CASSLGTGFNSPLHF.

The chain joins TRBV7-6 to TRBJ1-2, with 8 bases matching TRBD1. This CDR3 comprises 18 residues. With V trimmed by 4 bases and J by 4 bases, 17 bases remained unmatched. In germline, CDR1 is SGHVS, CDR2 FNYEAQ. CDR3 protein: CASSSVLRTGRGAYGYTF. The CDR3 bases are TGTGCCAGCAGCTCCGTCCTTCGGACAGGGAGAGGGGCCTATGGCTACACCTTC.

This clone was seen a single time. The V gene is TRBV19, the J gene TRBJ1-3; TRBD1 might be the D (5 bases). The V gene lost 6 bases and the J gene lost 0 bases, with 9 bases spanning the gap. The CDR3 covers 14 residues. Germline-derived CDR1 and CDR2 are LNHDA and SQIVND (reference sequence). The CDR3 nucleotides are TGTGCCAGTAGGGACGACAGCTCTGGAAACACCATATATTTT. Its translation is CASRDDSSGNTIYF.

The J gene is TRBJ1-2, the V gene TRBV9; no firm D call. This CDR3 has 14 residues. Looked up from germline, CDR1 is SGDLS and CDR2 is YYNGEE. Trimming pared 0 bases from V and 0 bases from J, leaving 6 bases between. CDR3 protein: CASSVAVTNYGYTF. In DNA form, the CDR3 reads TGTGCCAGCAGCGTAGCGGTCACTAACTATGGCTACACCTTC.

CDR3 DNA: TGTGCCAGTAGTATCGGAGCTAACTATGGCTACACCTTC. Residues: CASSIGANYGYTF. V and J are TRBV19 and TRBJ1-2; D not resolved. The CDR3 is made up of 13 amino acids. CDR1 and CDR2 (germline): LNHDA, SQIVND (reference sequence). The ends were cut back, 3 bases at V and 0 bases at J, with 5 bases in the middle.